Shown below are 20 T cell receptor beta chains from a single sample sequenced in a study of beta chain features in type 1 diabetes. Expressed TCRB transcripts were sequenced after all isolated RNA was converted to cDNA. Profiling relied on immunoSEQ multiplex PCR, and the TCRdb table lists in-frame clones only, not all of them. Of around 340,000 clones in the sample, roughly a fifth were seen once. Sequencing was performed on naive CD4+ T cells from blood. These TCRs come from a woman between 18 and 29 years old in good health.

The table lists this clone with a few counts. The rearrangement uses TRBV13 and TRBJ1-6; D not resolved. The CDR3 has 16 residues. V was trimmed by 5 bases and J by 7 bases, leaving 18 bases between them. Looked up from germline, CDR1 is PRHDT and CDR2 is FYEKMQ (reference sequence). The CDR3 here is CASSLTTGVLNSPLHF. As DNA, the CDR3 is TGTGCCAGCAGCCTCACGACCGGAGTTTTAAATTCACCCCTCCACTTT.

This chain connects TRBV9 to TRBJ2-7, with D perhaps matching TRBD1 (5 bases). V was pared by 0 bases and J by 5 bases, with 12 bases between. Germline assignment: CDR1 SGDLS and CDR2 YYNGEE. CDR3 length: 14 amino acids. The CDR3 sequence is CASSVEGAGHEQYF. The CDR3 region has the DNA TGTGCCAGCAGCGTAGAAGGGGCTGGCCACGAGCAGTACTTC. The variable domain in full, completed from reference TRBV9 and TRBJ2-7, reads DSGVTQTPKHLITATGQRVTLRCSPRSGDLSVYWYQQSLDQGLQFLIQYYNGEERAKGNILERFSAQQFPDLHSELNLSSLELGDSALYFCASSVEGAGHEQYFGPGTRLTVT.

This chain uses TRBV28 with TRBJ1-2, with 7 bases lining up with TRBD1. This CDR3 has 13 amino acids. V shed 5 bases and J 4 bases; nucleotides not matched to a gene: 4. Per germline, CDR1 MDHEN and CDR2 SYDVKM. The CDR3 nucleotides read TGTGCCAGCAGTAGGGGACAGTTCTATGGCTACACCTTC. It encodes CASSRGQFYGYTF.

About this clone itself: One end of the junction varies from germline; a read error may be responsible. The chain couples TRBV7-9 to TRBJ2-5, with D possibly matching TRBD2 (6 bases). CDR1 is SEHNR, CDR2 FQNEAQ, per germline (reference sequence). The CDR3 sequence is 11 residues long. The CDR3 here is CASSLRDSQDF. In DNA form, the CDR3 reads TGTGCCAGCAGCCTCCGGGACTCCCAAGACTTC. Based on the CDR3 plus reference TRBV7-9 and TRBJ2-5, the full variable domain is DTGVSQNPRHKITKRGQNVTFRCDPISEHNRLYWYRQTLGQGPEFLTYFQNEAQLEKSRLLSDRFSAERPKGSFSTLEIQRTEQGDSAMYLCASSLRDSQDFGPGTRLLVL.

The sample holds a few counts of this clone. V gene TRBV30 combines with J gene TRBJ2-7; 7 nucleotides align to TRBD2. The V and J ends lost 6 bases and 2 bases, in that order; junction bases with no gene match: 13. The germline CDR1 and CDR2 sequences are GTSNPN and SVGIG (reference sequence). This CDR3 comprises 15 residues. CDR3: CACSETGGSAYEQYF. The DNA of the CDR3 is TGTGCCTGTTCGGAAACTGGCGGGAGCGCCTACGAGCAGTACTTC.

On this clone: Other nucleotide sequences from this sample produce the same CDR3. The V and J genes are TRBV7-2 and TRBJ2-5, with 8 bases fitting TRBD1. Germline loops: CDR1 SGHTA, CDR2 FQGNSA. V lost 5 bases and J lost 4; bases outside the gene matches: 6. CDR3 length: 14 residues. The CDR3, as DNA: TGTGCCAGCAGCCTACAGGGGGGAGGAGAGACCCAGTACTTC. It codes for CASSLQGGGETQYF.

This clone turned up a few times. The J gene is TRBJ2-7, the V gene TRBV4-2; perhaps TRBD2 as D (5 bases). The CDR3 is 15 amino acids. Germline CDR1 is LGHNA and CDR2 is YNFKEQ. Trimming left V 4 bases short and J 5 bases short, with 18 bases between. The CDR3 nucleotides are TGTGCCAGCAGCCCGAGTCGAGGGATTGGCGACGAGCAGTACTTC. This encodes CASSPSRGIGDEQYF.

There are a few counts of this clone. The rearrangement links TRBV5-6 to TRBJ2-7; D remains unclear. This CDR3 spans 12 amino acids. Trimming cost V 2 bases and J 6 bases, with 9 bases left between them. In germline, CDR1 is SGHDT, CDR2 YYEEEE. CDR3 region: CASSLGDLEQYF. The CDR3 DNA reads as TGTGCCAGCAGCTTAGGAGACCTCGAGCAGTACTTC.

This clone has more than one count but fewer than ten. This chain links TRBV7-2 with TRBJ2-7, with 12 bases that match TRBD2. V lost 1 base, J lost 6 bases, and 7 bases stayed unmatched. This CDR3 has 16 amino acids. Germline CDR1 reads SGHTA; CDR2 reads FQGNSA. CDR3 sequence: CASSLGASGGVREQYF. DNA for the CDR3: TGTGCCAGCAGCTTAGGTGCTAGCGGGGGGGTCCGCGAGCAGTACTTC.

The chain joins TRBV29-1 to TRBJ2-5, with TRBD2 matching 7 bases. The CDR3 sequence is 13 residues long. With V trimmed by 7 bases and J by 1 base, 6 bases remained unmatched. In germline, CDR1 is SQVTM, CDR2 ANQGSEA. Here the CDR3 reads CSAQASGQETQYF. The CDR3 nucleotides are TGCAGCGCCCAGGCTAGCGGCCAAGAGACCCAGTACTTC.

The CDR3 nucleotides read TGCGCCAGCAGCCAAGGTGGAGAAATCCACTATACGCAGTATTTT. This codes for CASSQGGEIHYTQYF. The rearrangement links TRBV4-3 to TRBJ2-3; no firm D call. Germline V lookup: CDR1 LGHNA, CDR2 YSLEER. Trimming left V 1 base short and J 7 bases short, with 15 bases between. The length of the CDR3 is 15 residues.

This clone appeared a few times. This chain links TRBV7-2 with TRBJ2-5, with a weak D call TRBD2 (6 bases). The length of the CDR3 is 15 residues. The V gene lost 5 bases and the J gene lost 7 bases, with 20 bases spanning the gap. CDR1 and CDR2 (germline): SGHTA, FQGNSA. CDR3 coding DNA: TGTGCCAGCAGCCCCCCGCGGAGGGAGCGGCTGACCCAGTACTTC. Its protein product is CASSPPRRERLTQYF.

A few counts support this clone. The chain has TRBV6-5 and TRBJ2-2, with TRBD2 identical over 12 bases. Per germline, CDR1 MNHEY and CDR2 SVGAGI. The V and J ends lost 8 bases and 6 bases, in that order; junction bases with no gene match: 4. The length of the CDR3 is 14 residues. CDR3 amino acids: CASGTSGRPGELFF. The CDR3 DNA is TGTGCCAGCGGCACTAGCGGGAGGCCCGGGGAGCTGTTTTTT.

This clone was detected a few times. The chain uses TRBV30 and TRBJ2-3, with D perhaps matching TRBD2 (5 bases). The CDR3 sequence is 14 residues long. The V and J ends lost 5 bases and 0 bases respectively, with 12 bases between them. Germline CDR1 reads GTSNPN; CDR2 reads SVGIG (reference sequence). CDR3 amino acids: CAWLKRGSTDTQYF. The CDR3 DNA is TGTGCCTGGCTAAAACGGGGAAGCACAGATACGCAGTATTTT.

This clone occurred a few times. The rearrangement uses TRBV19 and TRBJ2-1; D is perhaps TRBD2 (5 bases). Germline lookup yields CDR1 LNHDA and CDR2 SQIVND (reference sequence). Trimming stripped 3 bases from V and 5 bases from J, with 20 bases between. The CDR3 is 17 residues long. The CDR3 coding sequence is TGTGCCAGTAGTATTCTGGCCAAGGCGGGCGGACACAATGAGCAGTTCTTC. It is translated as CASSILAKAGGHNEQFF.

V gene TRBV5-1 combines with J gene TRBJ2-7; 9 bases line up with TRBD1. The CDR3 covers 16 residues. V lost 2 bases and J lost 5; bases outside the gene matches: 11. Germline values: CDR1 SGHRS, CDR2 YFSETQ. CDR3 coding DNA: TGCGCCAGCAGCTTAGCGACCGGGACAGGGATCCACGAGCAGTACTTC. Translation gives CASSLATGTGIHEQYF.

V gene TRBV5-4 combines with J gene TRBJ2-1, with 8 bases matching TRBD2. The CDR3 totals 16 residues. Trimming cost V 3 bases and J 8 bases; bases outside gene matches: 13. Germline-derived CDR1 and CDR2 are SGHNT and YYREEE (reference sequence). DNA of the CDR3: TGTGCCAGCAGCTCTACCCCCGGGACTAGTCCCCATGAGCAGTTCTTC. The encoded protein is CASSSTPGTSPHEQFF. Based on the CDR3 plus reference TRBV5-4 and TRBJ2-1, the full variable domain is ETGVTQSPTHLIKTRGQQVTLRCSSQSGHNTVSWYQQALGQGPQFIFQYYREEENGRGNFPPRFSGLQFPNYSSELNVNALELDDSALYLCASSSTPGTSPHEQFFGPGTRLTVL.

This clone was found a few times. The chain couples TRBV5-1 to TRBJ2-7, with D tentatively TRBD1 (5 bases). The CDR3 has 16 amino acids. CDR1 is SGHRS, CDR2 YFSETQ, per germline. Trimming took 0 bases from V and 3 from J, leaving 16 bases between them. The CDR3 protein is CASSLARRGSVYEQYF. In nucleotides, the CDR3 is TGCGCCAGCAGCTTGGCCCGAAGGGGTTCGGTCTACGAGCAGTACTTC.

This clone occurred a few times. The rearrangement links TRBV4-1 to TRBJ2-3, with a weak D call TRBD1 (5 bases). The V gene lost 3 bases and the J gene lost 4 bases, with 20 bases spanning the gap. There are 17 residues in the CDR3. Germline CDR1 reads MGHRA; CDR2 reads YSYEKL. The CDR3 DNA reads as TGCGCCAGCAGCCAGCTCGGACACACCGTCGACCCAGATACGCAGTATTTT. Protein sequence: CASSQLGHTVDPDTQYF.

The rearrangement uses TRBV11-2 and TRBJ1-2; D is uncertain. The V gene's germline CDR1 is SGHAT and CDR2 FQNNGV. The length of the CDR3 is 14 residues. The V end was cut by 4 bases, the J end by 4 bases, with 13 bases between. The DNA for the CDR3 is TGTGCCAGCAGCTCGACGGTCGGGTCCTATGGCTACACCTTC. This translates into CASSSTVGSYGYTF.